These 21 T cell receptor beta chains originate from one sample sequenced in a study of vaccination and CD4 T cells after COVID-19. Researchers used the Oncomine TCR Beta short-read assay to sequence DNA from cultured CD4+ T cells. MiXCR, applied by TCRdb to the PCR reads, yields one record per CDR3 protein. The top ten hold 11% of the sample, which has under 13,000 distinct CDR3 sequences, 41% seen once. Treatment noted: approximately nine-day PBMC culture with coronavirus spike peptide pools or control peptides (ViraFEST assay). These TCRs are of unknown antigen specificity. The sequenced sample was CD4+ T cells from blood, cultured in vitro, obtained after SARS-CoV-2 vaccination. The receptors derive from a human donor who had recovered from COVID-19.

The CDR3 here is CATTPGRNSPLHF. The CDR3 DNA reads as TGTGCCACCACCCCGGGACGAAATTCACCCCTCCACTTT. V and J are TRBV2 and TRBJ1-6; D perhaps matches TRBD1 (5 bases). Between the trimmed V and J ends, which lost 10 bases and 7 bases, there was a span of 14 bases. The CDR3 has 13 residues. In germline, CDR1 is SNHLY, CDR2 FYNNEI. Together with reference TRBV2 and TRBJ1-6, the CDR3 gives the full variable domain: EPEVTQTPSHQVTQMGQEVILRCVPISNHLYFYWYRQILGQKVEFLVSFYNNEISEKSEIFDDQFSVERPDGSNFTLKIRSTKLEDSAMYFCATTPGRNSPLHFGNGTRLTVT.

This clonotype has just a few counts. CDR3 residues: CASSLTEVRTGELFF. The CDR3 DNA follows: TGTGCCAGCAGCTTGACAGAGGTCAGGACCGGGGAGCTGTTTTTT. The chain employs TRBV7-2 and TRBJ2-2; tentatively, D is TRBD1 (5 bases). Per germline, CDR1 SGHTA and CDR2 FQGNSA. Deletions cut 3 bases from V and 5 bases from J, with 13 bases between. The CDR3 spans 15 residues.

In this sample, this clonotype turned up a few times. V is TRBV19 and J is TRBJ1-1; D unresolved. Germline-derived CDR1 and CDR2 are LNHDA and SQIVND (reference sequence). The CDR3 runs to 16 residues. With 6 bases removed from V and 5 bases from J, the gap between germline ends came to 22 bases. The CDR3 spells CASSASGFPRGTEAFF. In DNA form, the CDR3 reads TGTGCCAGTAGCGCCAGCGGGTTTCCACGAGGGACTGAAGCTTTCTTT.

The rearrangement joins TRBV6-4 to TRBJ2-7; tentative D call: TRBD1 (6 bases). The CDR3 extends over 12 amino acids. V was trimmed by 6 bases and J by 0 bases, leaving 6 bases between them. The germline CDR1 and CDR2 sequences are MRHNA and SNTAGT. CDR3 coding DNA: TGTGCCAGCAGGGACAGCTCCTACGAGCAGTACTTC. This codes for CASRDSSYEQYF.

V usage is TRBV27 and J usage is TRBJ1-5, with D possibly matching TRBD1 (5 bases). V lost 0 bases to trimming and J lost 4 bases, with 10 bases between them. CDR1 is MNHEY and CDR2 is SMNVEV in the germline V gene (reference sequence). This CDR3 region has 15 residues. The CDR3 DNA reads as TGTGCCAGCAGTTTATCGGGAAGGGGAAATCAGCCCCAGCATTTT. Amino acids: CASSLSGRGNQPQHF.

By frequency in the sample, this clonotype is large. V and J are TRBV19 and TRBJ2-2, with D perhaps TRBD2 (5 bases). The CDR3 consists of 17 residues. CDR1 LNHDA and CDR2 SQIVND come from the germline V gene (reference sequence). V was trimmed by 4 bases and J by 0 bases, leaving 15 bases between them. CDR3 sequence reads: CASSREWGLANTGELFF. Written as DNA, the CDR3 is TGTGCCAGTAGTAGGGAGTGGGGTCTCGCGAACACCGGGGAGCTGTTTTTT.

The chain has TRBV6-2 or TRBV6-3 and TRBJ2-5; 15 bases line up with TRBD2. The CDR3 has 16 residues. Trimming cost V 6 bases and J 4 bases; bases outside gene matches: 6. The germline V gene has CDR1 MNHEY and CDR2 SVGEGT. The CDR3 loop reads CASRPGLAGGRETQYF. CDR3 bases: TGTGCCAGCAGACCTGGACTAGCGGGAGGGAGAGAGACCCAGTACTTC.

This chain uses TRBV7-8 with TRBJ2-3; D call uncertain. The germline gives CDR1 SGHVS, CDR2 FQNEAQ. The length of the CDR3 is 12 residues. The V and J ends lost 3 bases and 5 bases respectively, with 6 bases between them. Here the CDR3 reads CASSLVVDTQYF. CDR3 nucleotide sequence: TGTGCCAGCAGCTTGGTTGTAGATACGCAGTATTTT.

The chain carries TRBV6-1 and TRBJ2-6, with 9 positions matching TRBD1. Germline values: CDR1 MNHNS, CDR2 SASEGT. Trimming removed 6 bases from V and 0 bases from J; junction bases left unmatched: 9. The length of the CDR3 is 18 residues. The CDR3 DNA reads as TGTGCCAGCAGACCCCGGGACAGGGTAATCTCTGGGGCCAACGTCCTGACTTTC. Amino acid sequence: CASRPRDRVISGANVLTF.

This chain connects TRBV18 to TRBJ1-2; 8 bases are shared with TRBD1. V lost 0 bases to trimming and J lost 5 bases; unmatched junction nucleotides: 5. The CDR3 is made up of 15 amino acids. The germline V gene has CDR1 KGHSH and CDR2 LQKENI. The CDR3 reads CASSPPVNRGYGYTF. The CDR3 DNA reads TGTGCCAGCTCACCACCGGTTAACAGGGGGTATGGCTACACCTTC.

The sample holds a few counts of this clonotype. This chain connects TRBV19 to TRBJ2-5, with 7 bases matching TRBD1. Germline trimming cut 6 bases from V and 7 bases from J; bases unmatched to any gene: 17. CDR1 is LNHDA and CDR2 is SQIVND in the germline V gene (reference sequence). This CDR3 has 16 residues. In DNA, the CDR3 is TGTGCCAGTAGCCACCAGGGACAGCCAGCGATGGGGACCCAGTACTTC. Its translation is CASSHQGQPAMGTQYF.

This chain connects TRBV10-2 to TRBJ2-7; D not resolved. Germline CDR1 and CDR2: WSHSY and SAAADI. Trimming stripped 2 bases from V and 4 bases from J, with 9 bases between. The CDR3 spans 13 residues. The CDR3 DNA is TGCGCCAGCAGTGAGAGACTCATTTACGAGCAGTACTTC. This gives the protein CASSERLIYEQYF.

The V call is TRBV7-6, the J call TRBJ2-5, with TRBD2 identical over 8 bases. Germline V gives CDR1 SGHVS, CDR2 FNYEAQ. The CDR3 length is 18 residues. V lost 5 bases and J lost 1; bases outside the gene matches: 15. CDR3 region: CASSLGGTRPWRQETQYF. CDR3 bases: TGTGCCAGCAGCCTAGGCGGGACTAGGCCGTGGCGCCAAGAGACCCAGTACTTC.

With respect to this clonotype: A much more abundant neighbour one base away suggests this may be a read error. The rearrangement uses TRBV20-1 and TRBJ2-5; D is possibly TRBD2 (6 bases). The germline gives CDR1 DFQATT, CDR2 SNEGSKA (reference sequence). The CDR3 has 14 residues. The CDR3 is CSATKGGGREAQYF. The CDR3 bases are TGCAGTGCTACGAAAGGAGGAGGGCGAGAGGCCCAGTACTTC.

The table lists this clonotype with a few counts. The chain uses TRBV20-1 and TRBJ2-1, with 8 bases aligning to TRBD2. The CDR3 is made up of 14 amino acids. Germline V CDR1 and CDR2: DFQATT, SNEGSKA (reference sequence). V lost 8 bases and J lost 7; bases outside the gene matches: 13. The DNA of the CDR3 is TGCAGTACGGGAGGAGGGCTAGCGGGTAATGAGCAGTTCTTC. This gives the protein CSTGGGLAGNEQFF.

The chain combines TRBV10-1 with TRBJ2-3; 16 bases map to TRBD2. With V trimmed by 5 bases and J by 4 bases, 6 bases remained unmatched. CDR1 WNHNN and CDR2 SYGVQD come from the germline V gene (reference sequence). The CDR3 is 17 residues long. The CDR3 sequence: CASSPGTSGRASDTQYF. CDR3 in DNA: TGCGCCAGCAGTCCCGGGACTAGCGGGAGGGCCTCAGATACGCAGTATTTT.

This clonotype was observed a handful of times. The rearrangement uses TRBV30 and TRBJ1-2, with D unresolved. Germline CDR1 is GTSNPN and CDR2 is SVGIG (reference sequence). V was cut by 5 bases and J by 2 bases, with 15 bases left in between. CDR3 size: 14 residues. This CDR3 is CAWGSPPWNYGYTF. Written as DNA, the CDR3 is TGTGCCTGGGGCTCCCCCCCATGGAACTATGGCTACACCTTC.

This chain joins TRBV5-1 and TRBJ1-6; TRBD1 matches at 8 bases. Germline assignment: CDR1 SGHRS and CDR2 YFSETQ. CDR3 length: 16 amino acids. Trimming took 4 bases from V and 9 from J; bases not matched to a gene: 12. CDR3 protein: CASSLQGQGVSSPLHF. CDR3 DNA: TGCGCCAGCAGCCTGCAAGGACAGGGTGTTTCTTCACCCCTCCACTTT.

This chain connects TRBV11-1 to TRBJ2-7, with D unclear. Trimming removed 5 bases at V and 2 bases at J, with 13 bases between. Germline V gene data show CDR1 as SGHAT and CDR2 as FQDESV (reference sequence). This CDR3 contains 14 residues. The chain's CDR3 is CASSLPGGAYEQYF. The CDR3 bases are TGTGCCAGCAGCCTCCCTGGCGGCGCCTACGAGCAGTACTTC.

V is TRBV6-4 and J is TRBJ2-3, with 9 nucleotides matching TRBD1. Unmatched junction bases numbered 5, after V lost 6 bases and J lost 4 bases. Germline lookup yields CDR1 MRHNA and CDR2 SNTAGT. The CDR3 is 14 residues long. The CDR3 reads CASRKQGAADTQYF. The CDR3 region has the DNA TGTGCCAGCAGGAAACAGGGGGCGGCAGATACGCAGTATTTT.

This chain uses TRBV20-1 with TRBJ1-4; unclear D gene. Germline CDR1 DFQATT, CDR2 SNEGSKA (reference sequence). V lost 6 bases to trimming and J lost 6 bases, with 8 bases between them. CDR3 length: 11 residues. The CDR3 spells CSARRDEKLFF. The CDR3 bases are TGCAGTGCGAGAAGGGATGAAAAACTGTTTTTT.